This T cell receptor beta chain was retrieved from a study of T-cell reconstitution after alpha-beta-depleted transplantation in children. The V gene lost 4 bases and the J gene lost 3 bases, with 1 base spanning the gap. The CDR3 has 11 residues. Germline assignment: CDR1 MDHEN and CDR2 SYDVKM. The authors prepared the TCRbeta library with unique molecular identifiers. TCRdb re-analysed the PCR reads in MiXCR, keeping a single row per CDR3 protein. This sample has about 400,000 distinct CDR3 sequences; 20% occur once, and the top ten carry approximately 3.8%. The TCR sequence derives from a human donor who donated a stem cell graft to a child with acute myeloid leukemia. The chain has TRBV28 and TRBJ1-5; D is ambiguous. The specimen was PBMCs from the stem cell graft donor, collected from the stem cell graft. The CDR3 is CASSYNQPQHF. DNA of the CDR3: TGTGCCAGCAGTTACAATCAGCCCCAGCATTTT.